The 21 T cell receptor beta chains in this list originate from one sample, sequenced in a study of blood T cells in healthy people across ages. The use of a sample-barcoded 5' primer and a J-beta primer mix characterized a second PCR of roughly 7 to 12 cycles. Using its own MiXCR run on the 5' RACE reads, TCRdb lists one record per CDR3 protein. In the table there are roughly 800,000 distinct CDR3 sequences, roughly 25% of which are singletons. These data also featured in a second study, about T cells of mothers and their children.

Sequences were obtained from blood. The receptors originated from a boy younger than 18 in good health.

This rearrangement joins TRBV29-1 to TRBJ1-2; 9 bases match TRBD1. CDR3 length: 14 amino acids. Trimming removed 1 base from V and 6 bases from J; junction bases left unmatched: 6. Germline V gene data show CDR1 as SQVTM and CDR2 as ANQGSEA. The CDR3 nucleotides are TGCAGCGTTGAAGCGGCTGACAGGGGGAATGGCTACACCTTC. This codes for CSVEAADRGNGYTF.

This clonotype was found a few times. The chain links TRBV7-2 to TRBJ2-1; TRBD2 matches at 11 bases. The V segment lost 2 bases and the J segment 0 bases; nucleotides outside the gene matches: 3. Germline CDR1 and CDR2: SGHTA and FQGNSA. The CDR3 is made up of 17 amino acids. CDR3 sequence: CASSLPTSGSSYNEQFF. For the CDR3, the DNA is TGTGCCAGCAGCTTACCTACTAGCGGGAGCTCCTACAATGAGCAGTTCTTC.

In its sample, this clonotype was seen many times. CDR3 sequence reads: CASSLQRGGRNEQFF. For the CDR3, the DNA is TGTGCCAGCAGCTTACAGCGGGGGGGCCGCAATGAGCAGTTCTTC. The chain is built from TRBV7-8 and TRBJ2-1; 10 bases fit TRBD2. The CDR3 runs to 15 residues. V trimming: 2 bases; J trimming: 6 bases; junction bases outside the gene matches: 4. In germline, CDR1 is SGHVS, CDR2 FQNEAQ.

The CDR3 sequence: CASSPNDRGGGETQYF. The CDR3 region has the DNA TGTGCCAGCAGCCCGAATGATAGAGGCGGGGGTGAGACCCAGTACTTC. The chain has TRBV9 and TRBJ2-1, with 7 bases lining up with TRBD2. The end of the DNA is better explained by TRBJ2-5, so the J call may be wrong. Germline-derived CDR1 and CDR2 are SGDLS and YYNGEE. The CDR3 has 16 residues.

The count of this clonotype is one. The chain employs TRBV5-6 and TRBJ2-7; TRBD2 aligns across 7 bases. This CDR3 comprises 15 residues. V was pared by 4 bases and J by 2 bases, with 9 bases of the junction left unmatched. Germline V gene sequence: CDR1 SGHDT, CDR2 YYEEEE. DNA for the CDR3: TGTGCCAGCAGCAAATGGAGCGGGGATCCCTACGAGCAGTACTTC. Its translation: CASSKWSGDPYEQYF.

The chain carries TRBV14 and TRBJ2-5, with a tentative D call TRBD1 (5 bases). The better agreement between TRBJ2-7 and the DNA end casts doubt on the J call. Germline V gene lookup returns CDR1 SGHDN and CDR2 FVKESK. The CDR3 is made up of 15 amino acids. The CDR3 DNA sequence: TGTGCCAGCAGCCAAGCAGGGTACGGTATCTACGAGCAGTACTTC. Translated, it gives CASSQAGYGIYEQYF.

This chain joins TRBV9 and TRBJ2-5; possibly TRBD1 for D (5 bases). Germline V gives CDR1 SGDLS, CDR2 YYNGEE. V was pared by 0 bases and J by 5 bases, with 11 bases between. The CDR3 covers 14 residues. The CDR3 loop is CASSVASRVETQYF. In DNA form, the CDR3 reads TGTGCCAGCAGCGTAGCCTCCAGGGTGGAGACCCAGTACTTC.

The chain recombines TRBV7-8 with TRBJ2-1, with D unresolved. The J call could be wrong; TRBJ2-5 is a better fit for the DNA end. The CDR3 loop spans 14 amino acids. In germline, CDR1 is SGHVS, CDR2 FQNEAQ. The CDR3, as DNA: TGTGCCAGCAGCCGCCCCGAGCAGGAGGAGACCCAGTACTTC. Amino acid sequence: CASSRPEQEETQYF.

The chain recombines TRBV5-1 with TRBJ2-1; D uncertain. The CDR3 loop spans 18 amino acids. V was shortened by 2 bases and J by 3 bases, with 21 bases between the two germline ends. Germline CDR1 reads SGHRS; CDR2 reads YFSETQ. CDR3 DNA sequence: TGCGCCAGCAGCTTTGCGGTCCCTGAGGCCAAGCTCTACAATGAGCAGTTCTTC. Amino acid sequence: CASSFAVPEAKLYNEQFF.

Only a few counts were recorded for this clonotype. The chain carries TRBV20-1 and TRBJ2-1, with no clear D. Germline V CDR1 and CDR2: DFQATT, SNEGSKA (reference sequence). Trimming took off 4 bases at V and 6 bases at J, with 19 bases between the two ends. The CDR3 spans 15 residues. CDR3 DNA sequence: TGCAGTGCTAAGGCGTCGAAAAGAATGAGCAATGAGCAGTTCTTC. Residues: CSAKASKRMSNEQFF.

On this clonotype: The junction differs from germline at one of its ends, possibly a read error. The chain carries TRBV6-1 and TRBJ2-5; D is tentatively TRBD1 or TRBD2 (5 bases each). The CDR3 has 16 residues. Germline CDR1 reads MNHNS; CDR2 reads SASEGT. Here the CDR3 reads CASSDLPGRYQETQCF. The CDR3 DNA follows: TGTGCCAGCAGTGATTTACCGGGACGGTACCAAGAGACCCAGTGCTTC.

On this clonotype: The conserved phenylalanine or tryptophan is not found at the CDR3 terminus, so this likely reflects a read error. CDR3 nucleotides: TGCAGCGTGGGGCAGGGGGCTTCTGAGACCCAGTACCTC. Encoded protein: CSVGQGASETQYL. V and J are TRBV29-1 and TRBJ2-5, with TRBD1 identical over 8 bases. The J segment lost 5 bases and the V segment lost 6 bases, leaving 8 bases of the junction unmatched. This CDR3 is 13 amino acids long. Germline V gives CDR1 SQVTM, CDR2 ANQGSEA.

This clonotype occurred a few times. V gene TRBV2 combines with J gene TRBJ2-5; TRBD1 matches at 8 bases. The CDR3 has 13 residues. The ends lost 7 bases at V and 9 bases at J; junction bases unmatched: 10. Germline V gene lookup returns CDR1 SNHLY and CDR2 FYNNEI. The CDR3 DNA follows: TGTGCCAGCACCTTGGACAGGGAAGGGGCCCAGTACTTC. Protein sequence: CASTLDREGAQYF.

This sequence joins TRBV14 and TRBJ1-6; 10 nucleotides agree with TRBD1. J was trimmed by 9 bases and V by 7 bases; bases with no gene match: 6. Germline V gene data show CDR1 as SGHDN and CDR2 as FVKESK. The length of the CDR3 is 14 residues. In DNA, the CDR3 is TGTGCCAGCACCCCCGGGACAGGGGTTTCACCCCTCCACTTT. Translated, it gives CASTPGTGVSPLHF.

J is TRBJ2-1 and V is TRBV5-1; TRBD2 matches 7 bases. The CDR3 runs to 16 residues. Trimming took 0 bases from V and 0 from J; bases not matched to a gene: 3. Germline V CDR1 and CDR2: SGHRS, YFSETQ. In DNA form, the CDR3 reads TGCGCCAGCAGCTTGGTTCGCGGGAGCTCCTACAATGAGCAGTTCTTC. Translated, it gives CASSLVRGSSYNEQFF. Supplemented by reference TRBV5-1 and TRBJ2-1, the full variable domain reads KAGVTQTPRYLIKTRGQQVTLSCSPISGHRSVSWYQQTPGQGLQFLFEYFSETQRNKGNFPGRFSGRQFSNSRSEMNVSTLELGDSALYLCASSLVRGSSYNEQFFGPGTRLTVL.

The chain links TRBV6-5 to TRBJ2-5; 9 bases are a match to TRBD2. V was clipped by 6 bases and J by 2 bases; unmatched bases: 7. Per germline, CDR1 MNHEY and CDR2 SVGAGI. This CDR3 region has 15 residues. CDR3 loop: CASRGLAGGQETQYF. CDR3 in DNA: TGTGCCAGCAGGGGCCTCGCGGGAGGGCAAGAGACCCAGTACTTC.

The V and J genes are TRBV27 and TRBJ2-7; 15 nucleotides agree with TRBD2. With V trimmed by 0 bases and J by 3 bases, 0 bases remained unmatched. Germline assignment: CDR1 MNHEY and CDR2 SMNVEV (reference sequence). The CDR3 has 16 residues. The CDR3, as DNA: TGTGCCAGCAGTTTATCGGGACTAGCGGGAGGCTACGAGCAGTACTTC. It codes for CASSLSGLAGGYEQYF.

This clonotype appeared a few times. The V gene is TRBV29-1, the J gene TRBJ2-7; TRBD1 agrees at 7 bases. Unmatched junction bases numbered 3, after V lost 6 bases and J lost 4 bases. The CDR3 covers 11 residues. Germline V lookup: CDR1 SQVTM, CDR2 ANQGSEA. The CDR3 nucleotides are TGCAGCGTGTCCAGGGGGTACGAGCAGTACTTC. Its protein is CSVSRGYEQYF.

This clonotype showed up just a few times. This rearrangement joins TRBV6-1 to TRBJ2-3; tentatively, D is TRBD1 or TRBD2 (5 bases each). The CDR3 extends over 14 amino acids. Between the trimmed V and J ends, which lost 5 bases and 4 bases, there was a span of 13 bases. Germline values: CDR1 MNHNS, CDR2 SASEGT. The CDR3 loop reads CASSPTRGSDTQYF. CDR3 nucleotide sequence: TGTGCCAGCAGTCCAACCCGGGGCTCAGATACGCAGTATTTT.

This clonotype turned up a few times. The chain joins TRBV20-1 to TRBJ1-5; TRBD1 matches 12 bases. V was pared by 2 bases and J by 3 bases, with 14 bases of the junction left unmatched. Germline V gives CDR1 DFQATT, CDR2 SNEGSKA (reference sequence). The CDR3 is 19 residues long. CDR3 bases: TGCAGTGCTAGACGCGCCGGGACAGGGGGCTGGGGGACCAATCAGCCCCAGCATTTT. Its translation: CSARRAGTGGWGTNQPQHF.

This clonotype showed up just a few times. Germline is not matched at one junction end, which may reflect a read error. The V gene is TRBV2, the J gene TRBJ2-1; D may match TRBD1 or TRBD2 (5 bases each). The length of the CDR3 is 11 residues. Germline values: CDR1 SNHLY, CDR2 FYNNEI. The CDR3 loop reads CASSAWDPAVF. In DNA, the CDR3 is TGTGCCAGCAGTGCTTGGGACCCCGCGGTCTTC.